A single sample is the source of the 32 T cell receptor beta chains below, sequenced in a study of T-cell memory formation after mild COVID-19. TCRdb reprocessed the 5' RACE reads via MiXCR and lists one record per CDR3 protein. The table lists 500,000 to 650,000 distinct CDR3 sequences, roughly 22% of them singletons. Sequencing used PBMCs or a T cell subset sorted from them (not recorded which). The receptors were gathered from an adult woman who had mild COVID-19 (a few samples of this study predate the infection). Cell type and time point are not known.

This clonotype turned up a few times. The chain is built from TRBV2 and TRBJ2-7; D is unresolved. Deletions cut 7 bases from V and 4 bases from J, with 17 bases between. Per germline, CDR1 SNHLY and CDR2 FYNNEI. The CDR3 spans 14 residues. The CDR3 region has the DNA TGTGCCAGCAAGACGACCACCTACCTTTACGAGCAGTACTTC. Protein product: CASKTTTYLYEQYF.

The chain links TRBV7-9 to TRBJ2-7, with D maybe TRBD1 (5 bases). With 10 bases removed from V and 3 bases from J, the gap between germline ends came to 22 bases. The germline CDR1 and CDR2 sequences are SEHNR and FQNEAQ (reference sequence). This CDR3 spans 15 amino acids. The CDR3 loop reads CATTYTGPLDYEQYF. The CDR3 region has the DNA TGTGCCACTACTTATACAGGACCCCTGGACTACGAGCAGTACTTC. The full variable domain, with the rest looked up from reference TRBV7-9 and TRBJ2-7, is DTGVSQNPRHKITKRGQNVTFRCDPISEHNRLYWYRQTLGQGPEFLTYFQNEAQLEKSRLLSDRFSAERPKGSFSTLEIQRTEQGDSAMYLCATTYTGPLDYEQYFGPGTRLTVT.

This clonotype has a handful of counts. CDR3 nucleotides: TGTGCCAGCAGTTTGAATAGAATGAGTGGGACAGTGTACTTC. It specifies CASSLNRMSGTVYF. The chain couples TRBV12-3 or TRBV12-4 to TRBJ2-4; 7 bases match TRBD1. J was trimmed by 15 bases and V by 3 bases; bases with no gene match: 14. This CDR3 spans 14 amino acids.

This clonotype was detected a few times. This sequence joins TRBV2 and TRBJ2-7; TRBD2 is a possible D gene (6 bases). Per germline, CDR1 SNHLY and CDR2 FYNNEI. The CDR3 has 18 residues. V gave up 0 bases and J gave up 6 bases, with 24 bases separating them. The CDR3 DNA follows: TGTGCCAGCAGTGAAGCGCCTCTGTGGGAGGTAGAAGCCTCCGAGCAGTACTTC. Translated: CASSEAPLWEVEASEQYF. Drawing the rest from reference TRBV2 and TRBJ2-7, the complete variable domain is EPEVTQTPSHQVTQMGQEVILRCVPISNHLYFYWYRQILGQKVEFLVSFYNNEISEKSEIFDDQFSVERPDGSNFTLKIRSTKLEDSAMYFCASSEAPLWEVEASEQYFGPGTRLTVT.

The V call is TRBV7-2, the J call TRBJ1-6; TRBD1 matches 9 bases. V shed 6 bases and J 12 bases; nucleotides not matched to a gene: 3. Germline CDR1 reads SGHTA; CDR2 reads FQGNSA. CDR3 size: 12 residues. This chain's CDR3 is CASRPTGGPLHF. As DNA, the CDR3 is TGTGCCAGCAGGCCGACAGGGGGACCCCTCCACTTT. Complete variable domain (other parts from reference TRBV7-2 and TRBJ1-6): GAGVSQSPSNKVTEKGKDVELRCDPISGHTALYWYRQSLGQGLEFLIYFQGNSAPDKSGLPSDRFSAERTGGSVSTLTIQRTQQEDSAVYLCASRPTGGPLHFGNGTRLTVT.

The table lists this clonotype with a few counts. For the CDR3, the DNA is TGTGCCAGCAGCCAAGATACAAGGGGGAGCGGCTACACCTTC. This gives the protein CASSQDTRGSGYTF. The chain links TRBV3-1 to TRBJ1-2; D is perhaps TRBD1 (6 bases). Germline CDR1 is LGHDT and CDR2 is YNNKEL (reference sequence). The CDR3 consists of 14 residues. Trimming removed 0 bases from V and 8 bases from J, with 13 bases in between.

V is TRBV5-1 and J is TRBJ2-3; no reliable D call. Deletions cut 4 bases from V and 0 bases from J, with 12 bases between. The germline gives CDR1 SGHRS, CDR2 YFSETQ. The CDR3 loop spans 15 amino acids. The CDR3 nucleotides read TGCGCCAGCAGCCTGGACGCAACTAGCACAGATACGCAGTATTTT. As protein: CASSLDATSTDTQYF. Variable domain in full (rest from reference TRBV5-1 and TRBJ2-3): KAGVTQTPRYLIKTRGQQVTLSCSPISGHRSVSWYQQTPGQGLQFLFEYFSETQRNKGNFPGRFSGRQFSNSRSEMNVSTLELGDSALYLCASSLDATSTDTQYFGPGTRLTVL.

The chain uses TRBV30 and TRBJ2-7; TRBD1 is a possible D gene (5 bases). Germline CDR1 reads GTSNPN; CDR2 reads SVGIG (reference sequence). The CDR3 loop spans 12 amino acids. The V end lost 5 bases, the J end lost 5 bases, and 13 bases lay between the germline ends. The CDR3 spells CAWEVGRDEQYF. CDR3 nucleotides: TGTGCCTGGGAGGTCGGCAGGGACGAGCAGTACTTC.

This clonotype has at least ten counts. This chain links TRBV20-1 with TRBJ2-1; TRBD2 might be the D (7 bases). Per the germline V gene, CDR1 is DFQATT and CDR2 is SNEGSKA (reference sequence). CDR3 size: 15 residues. Trimming took off 1 base at V and 4 bases at J, with 14 bases between the two ends. CDR3 amino acids: CSARAEAGTYNEQFF. The CDR3 coding sequence is TGCAGTGCTAGAGCCGAAGCGGGGACATACAATGAGCAGTTCTTC.

In its sample, this clonotype was seen a few times. The chain couples TRBV9 to TRBJ2-1; 9 nucleotides align to TRBD1. The V gene's germline CDR1 is SGDLS and CDR2 YYNGEE. V gave up 6 bases and J gave up 7 bases; unmatched junction bases: 11. The CDR3 sequence is 15 residues long. This CDR3 reads CASNGGGQGMNEQFF. The CDR3 DNA follows: TGTGCCAGCAACGGCGGGGGACAGGGTATGAATGAGCAGTTCTTC.

This clonotype occurred a few times. The J gene is TRBJ2-3, the V gene TRBV12-3 or TRBV12-4, with 11 bases aligning to TRBD2. Trimming cost V 3 bases and J 5 bases; bases outside gene matches: 10. This CDR3 is 17 amino acids long. CDR3 bases: TGTGCCAGCAGTTTCCCTTCCGGGACTAGCGGCCGAGATACGCAGTATTTT. It yields the protein CASSFPSGTSGRDTQYF.

The V gene is TRBV7-2, the J gene TRBJ2-5; either TRBD1 or TRBD2 may fit D (7 bases each). The CDR3 loop spans 16 amino acids. V lost 0 bases, J lost 10 bases, and 21 bases lay in between. CDR1 is SGHTA, CDR2 FQGNSA, per germline. CDR3 DNA: TGTGCCAGCAGCTTAGCTAGCGGCGTTCAGGGGGAGGGCCAGTACTTC. Translated: CASSLASGVQGEGQYF.

The chain recombines TRBV21-1 with TRBJ2-5; the table's D call TRBD2 went unverified against the DNA. TRBV21-1 is described as a pseudogene. The CDR3 contains 14 residues. CDR3 in DNA: TGTGCCAGCAAAAAGGCGGGGTTACTAGAGACCCAGTACTTC. Translating it yields CASKKAGLLETQYF.

This clonotype was detected only a few times. CDR3 region: CASSPRRTGTNYEQYF. CDR3 nucleotide sequence: TGTGCCAGCTCACCCCGCCGGACAGGGACAAACTACGAGCAGTACTTC. The chain carries TRBV18 and TRBJ2-7; TRBD1 matches at 8 bases. The CDR3 is 16 residues long. Germline V gene lookup returns CDR1 KGHSH and CDR2 LQKENI. With V trimmed by 3 bases and J by 3 bases, 10 bases remained unmatched.

The chain recombines TRBV6-2 or TRBV6-3 with TRBJ2-7; 10 nucleotides match TRBD2. J lost 1 base, V lost 2 bases, and 2 bases had no gene match. Germline CDR1 is MNHEY and CDR2 is SVGEGT. This CDR3 is 15 amino acids long. CDR3 region: CASSYGLAVSYEQYF. CDR3 bases: TGTGCCAGCAGTTACGGACTAGCGGTTTCCTACGAGCAGTACTTC.

V is TRBV18 and J is TRBJ2-1, with TRBD2 matching 10 bases. This CDR3 spans 14 amino acids. Losses at the gene ends were 4 bases for V and 6 bases for J; bases not matched to a gene: 3. Germline loops: CDR1 KGHSH, CDR2 LQKENI. The CDR3 sequence is CASSRASGSNEQFF. The CDR3 nucleotides are TGTGCCAGCTCACGGGCTAGCGGGAGCAATGAGCAGTTCTTC.

A few counts support this clonotype. This chain uses TRBV2 with TRBJ1-6, with TRBD1 matching 11 bases. CDR3 length: 18 residues. Germline CDR1 and CDR2: SNHLY and FYNNEI. V lost 8 bases and J lost 8; bases outside the gene matches: 17. CDR3 nucleotides: TGTGCCAGCTCGATTCGCGGACAGGGGGCGTCGGATTATTCACCCCTCCACTTT. It codes for CASSIRGQGASDYSPLHF.

This clonotype was detected a few times. The V call is TRBV4-1, the J call TRBJ2-1, with 9 bases aligning to TRBD2. After removal of 0 bases from V and 4 bases from J, the junction contained 10 bases not matched to a gene. The CDR3 consists of 18 residues. Germline-derived CDR1 and CDR2 are MGHRA and YSYEKL. The CDR3 loop reads CASSQDPSGGGAYNEQFF. CDR3 nucleotide sequence: TGCGCCAGCAGCCAAGATCCGAGTGGCGGGGGGGCATACAATGAGCAGTTCTTC.

This clonotype was seen only a few times. A much larger clone is a single base away; this may be a read error. The rearrangement links TRBV5-6 to TRBJ2-3; TRBD1 or TRBD2 may be the D gene (6 bases each). This CDR3 comprises 13 residues. Germline loops: CDR1 SGHDT, CDR2 YYEEEE. Between the trimmed V and J ends, which lost 6 bases and 4 bases, there was a span of 12 bases. The CDR3 spells CASNPGGADTQYF. CDR3 DNA sequence: TGTGCCAGCAACCCCGGGGGCGCAGATACGCAGTATTTT.

J is TRBJ2-1 and V is TRBV3-1, with D unclear. The CDR3 is 15 residues long. Between the trimmed V and J ends, which lost 1 base and 7 bases, there was a span of 14 bases. Germline CDR1 and CDR2: LGHDT and YNNKEL (reference sequence). CDR3 region: CASSQVEVGRNEQFF. In DNA, the CDR3 is TGTGCCAGCAGCCAAGTGGAAGTGGGTAGAAATGAGCAGTTCTTC.

This clonotype was observed a few times. At one of its ends the junction is not consistent with the germline gene, which may arise from a read error. The V gene is TRBV5-1, the J gene TRBJ2-7; D is unresolved. The CDR3 is made up of 12 amino acids. Germline CDR1 SGHRS, CDR2 YFSETQ. Here the CDR3 reads CASSFLDGDKHF. CDR3 nucleotides: TGCGCCAGCAGCTTCTTGGACGGAGACAAACACTTC.

The V and J genes are TRBV5-5 and TRBJ2-3, with D unclear. V was trimmed by 7 bases and J by 0 bases, leaving 15 bases between them. The CDR3 loop spans 15 amino acids. CDR1 and CDR2 from the germline V gene are SGHKS and YYEKEE (reference sequence). CDR3 region: CASGVGFGSTDTQYF. In DNA, the CDR3 is TGTGCCAGCGGGGTTGGGTTTGGGAGCACAGATACGCAGTATTTT.

The chain links TRBV6-5 to TRBJ1-1, with D perhaps matching TRBD1 (5 bases). Per the germline V gene, CDR1 is MNHEY and CDR2 is SVGAGI. Between the trimmed V and J ends, which lost 5 bases and 0 bases, there was a span of 16 bases. This CDR3 comprises 16 residues. The CDR3 sequence: CASSPGGLGMNTEAFF. CDR3 bases: TGTGCCAGCAGTCCTGGGGGACTCGGGATGAACACTGAAGCTTTCTTT.

The chain carries TRBV18 and TRBJ2-1, with TRBD1 identical over 7 bases. Per the germline V gene, CDR1 is KGHSH and CDR2 is LQKENI. V shed 3 bases, J shed 6 bases, and the junction held 8 bases outside the gene matches. The CDR3 covers 15 residues. The CDR3: CASSPWDSIGNEQFF. CDR3 nucleotides: TGTGCCAGCTCACCTTGGGACAGTATCGGCAATGAGCAGTTCTTC.

This chain joins TRBV7-3 and TRBJ2-2, with 7 positions matching TRBD1. CDR1 SGHTA and CDR2 FQGTGA come from the germline V gene. The CDR3 sequence is 15 residues long. V gave up 1 base and J gave up 7 bases; unmatched junction bases: 6. CDR3 region: CASSLRGQPLGELFF. As DNA, the CDR3 is TGTGCCAGCAGCTTAAGGGGACAGCCCCTCGGGGAGCTGTTTTTT.

V usage is TRBV18 and J usage is TRBJ2-7; D remains ambiguous. Germline V CDR1 and CDR2: KGHSH, LQKENI. The V gene lost 1 base and the J gene lost 3 bases, with 10 bases spanning the gap. The CDR3 is made up of 14 amino acids. For the CDR3, the DNA is TGTGCCAGCTCACCACGCGACCAAAACTACGAGCAGTACTTC. Encoded protein: CASSPRDQNYEQYF.

This clonotype was picked up a small number of times. The chain employs TRBV24-1 and TRBJ1-5, with D maybe TRBD1 (5 bases). The CDR3 is made up of 14 amino acids. V gave up 4 bases and J gave up 11 bases, with 17 bases separating them. The germline V gene has CDR1 KGHDR and CDR2 SFDVKD. The CDR3 DNA is TGTGCCACCAGTGAAGGCTCAGGGTTTAGGGCCCAGCATTTT. It yields the protein CATSEGSGFRAQHF.

A note on this clonotype: At one boundary the junction diverges from the germline segment, which might be a read error. The chain joins TRBV7-3 to TRBJ1-4; D possibly corresponds to TRBD1 (6 bases). The CDR3 loop spans 15 amino acids. Looked up from germline, CDR1 is SGHTA and CDR2 is FQGTGA. CDR3 protein: CASSLTGGVGEKLFF. The CDR3 nucleotides read TGTGCCAGCAGCCTAACGGGGGGCGTAGGTGAAAAACTGTTTTTT.

The rearrangement joins TRBV5-5 to TRBJ2-7; D remains unclear. From germline, CDR1 is SGHKS and CDR2 YYEKEE (reference sequence). This CDR3 is built from 13 residues. Deletions cut 4 bases from V and 2 bases from J, with 10 bases between. CDR3 sequence reads: CASSSDWPYEQYF. The CDR3 nucleotides are TGTGCCAGCAGCAGTGACTGGCCCTACGAGCAGTACTTC.

V usage is TRBV20-1 and J usage is TRBJ1-5, with D unresolved. The CDR3 runs to 15 residues. The germline CDR1 and CDR2 sequences are DFQATT and SNEGSKA (reference sequence). The V end was cut by 2 bases, the J end by 2 bases, with 13 bases between. Here the CDR3 DNA reads TGCAGTGCTAGATCCGGGTCTGGGGGCAATCAGCCCCAGCATTTT. The encoded protein is CSARSGSGGNQPQHF.

This clonotype occurred many times. The chain has TRBV20-1 and TRBJ2-7; perhaps TRBD1 as D (6 bases). The CDR3 covers 13 residues. Germline values: CDR1 DFQATT, CDR2 SNEGSKA (reference sequence). The ends were cut back, 2 bases at V and 0 bases at J, with 8 bases in the middle. For the CDR3, the DNA is TGCAGTGCTAGAACGACAGGCTCCTACGAGCAGTACTTC. Amino acid sequence: CSARTTGSYEQYF.

A few counts support this clonotype. The gene calls are TRBV19 and TRBJ2-1; D may correspond to TRBD1 or TRBD2 (5 bases each). Germline V lookup: CDR1 LNHDA, CDR2 SQIVND (reference sequence). CDR3 size: 15 residues. With 3 bases removed from V and 10 bases from J, the gap between germline ends came to 19 bases. The DNA for the CDR3 is TGTGCCAGTAGTATCGGCTCCGGGACCTCAACGGAGCAGTTCTTC. Translation gives CASSIGSGTSTEQFF.